The present T cell receptor beta chain was sequenced within a study of T cells in narcolepsy. General study findings and limits: Reportedly, autoreactive clonotypes were serially detected in patients' blood but not controls'.

The V gene end was trimmed by 3 bases and the J gene end by 4 bases; junction bases not matched to a gene: 8. The germline V gene has CDR1 SGHRS and CDR2 YFSETQ. The CDR3 sequence is 16 residues long. Repertoires were generated with immunoSEQ multiplex PCR, while TCRdb's copy carries only in-frame clones and drops some. The sample lists over 40,000 clones, approximately 89% occurring once. A remark on this clone: The antigen is undetermined.

Specimen: CD45RA- memory CD4+ T cells from PBMCs. The TCR comes from a human donor with narcolepsy. The rearrangement links TRBV5-1 to TRBJ2-3; 10 nucleotides line up with TRBD1. The CDR3: CASSYATGGGPDTQYF. As DNA, the CDR3 is TGCGCCAGCAGCTACGCGACAGGGGGCGGCCCAGATACGCAGTATTTT. Combining the CDR3 with reference TRBV5-1 and TRBJ2-3 gives the whole variable domain KAGVTQTPRYLIKTRGQQVTLSCSPISGHRSVSWYQQTPGQGLQFLFEYFSETQRNKGNFPGRFSGRQFSNSRSEMNVSTLELGDSALYLCASSYATGGGPDTQYFGPGTRLTVL.